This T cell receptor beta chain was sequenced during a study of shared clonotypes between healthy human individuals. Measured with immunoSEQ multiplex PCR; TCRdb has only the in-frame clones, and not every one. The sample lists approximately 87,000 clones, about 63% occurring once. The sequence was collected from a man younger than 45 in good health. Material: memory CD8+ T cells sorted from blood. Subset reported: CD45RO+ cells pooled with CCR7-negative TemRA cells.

CDR3 in amino acids: CASSAGTVPNYGYTF. The CDR3, as DNA: TGTGCCAGTAGTGCGGGGACAGTTCCTAACTATGGCTACACCTTC. The genes are TRBV19 and TRBJ1-2, with TRBD1 matching 7 bases. The CDR3 extends over 15 amino acids. Trimming took 5 bases from V and 0 from J; bases not matched to a gene: 6. Germline CDR1 reads LNHDA; CDR2 reads SQIVND (reference sequence).